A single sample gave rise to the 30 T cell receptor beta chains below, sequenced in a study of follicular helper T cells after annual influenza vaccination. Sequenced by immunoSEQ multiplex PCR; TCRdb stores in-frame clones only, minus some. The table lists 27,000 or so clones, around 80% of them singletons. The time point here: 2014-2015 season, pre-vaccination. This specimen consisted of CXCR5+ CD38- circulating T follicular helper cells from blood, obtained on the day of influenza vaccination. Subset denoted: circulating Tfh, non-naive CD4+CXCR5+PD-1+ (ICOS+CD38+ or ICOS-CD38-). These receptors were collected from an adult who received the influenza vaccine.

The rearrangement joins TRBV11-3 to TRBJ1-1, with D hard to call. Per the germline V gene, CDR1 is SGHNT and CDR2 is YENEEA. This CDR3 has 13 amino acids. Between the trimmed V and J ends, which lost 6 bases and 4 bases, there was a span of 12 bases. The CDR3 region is CASSALYGTEAFF. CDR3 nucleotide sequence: TGTGCCAGCAGTGCCCTTTACGGCACTGAAGCTTTCTTT.

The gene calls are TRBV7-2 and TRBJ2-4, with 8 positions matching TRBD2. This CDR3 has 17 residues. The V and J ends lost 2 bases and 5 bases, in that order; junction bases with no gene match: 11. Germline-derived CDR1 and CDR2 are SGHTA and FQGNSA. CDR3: CASSLRGTSFGQNIQYF. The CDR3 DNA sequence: TGTGCCAGCAGCTTAAGGGGGACTAGTTTTGGGCAAAACATTCAGTACTTC.

CDR3 nucleotides: TGTGCCAGCAGCTTAGATGCCCAGTACAATGAGCAGTTCTTC. This gives the protein CASSLDAQYNEQFF. The V gene is TRBV11-2, the J gene TRBJ2-1; no firm D call. The germline V gene encodes CDR1 SGHAT and CDR2 FQNNGV. This CDR3 has 14 amino acids. The germline V and J ends were trimmed by 0 bases and 4 bases, with 7 bases remaining between them.

The CDR3 sequence is CASSATDSSGNTIYF. The CDR3 DNA reads TGTGCCAGCAGTGCCACGGACAGTTCCGGAAACACCATATATTTT. This chain uses TRBV6-1 with TRBJ1-3; a weak D match, TRBD1 (6 bases). From germline, CDR1 is MNHNS and CDR2 SASEGT. V was cut by 4 bases and J by 4 bases, with 14 bases left in between. This CDR3 has 15 amino acids.

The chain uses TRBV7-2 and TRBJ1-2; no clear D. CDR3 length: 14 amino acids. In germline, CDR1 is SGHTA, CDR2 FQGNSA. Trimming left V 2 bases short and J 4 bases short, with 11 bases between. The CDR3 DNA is TGTGCCAGCAGCTTATTCAAGGAGGTCTATGGCTACACCTTC. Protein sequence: CASSLFKEVYGYTF.

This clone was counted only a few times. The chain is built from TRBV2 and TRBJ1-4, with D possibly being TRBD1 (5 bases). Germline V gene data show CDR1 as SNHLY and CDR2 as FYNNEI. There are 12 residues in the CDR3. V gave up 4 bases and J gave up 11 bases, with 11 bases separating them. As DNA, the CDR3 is TGTGCCAGCAGTGGGGATGGGGGGAAACTGTTTTTT. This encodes CASSGDGGKLFF.

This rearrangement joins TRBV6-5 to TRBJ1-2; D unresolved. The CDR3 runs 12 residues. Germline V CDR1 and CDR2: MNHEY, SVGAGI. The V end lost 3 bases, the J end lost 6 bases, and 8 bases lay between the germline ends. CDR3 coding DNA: TGTGCCAGCAGTTATGGAGGGCATGGCTACACCTTC. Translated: CASSYGGHGYTF.

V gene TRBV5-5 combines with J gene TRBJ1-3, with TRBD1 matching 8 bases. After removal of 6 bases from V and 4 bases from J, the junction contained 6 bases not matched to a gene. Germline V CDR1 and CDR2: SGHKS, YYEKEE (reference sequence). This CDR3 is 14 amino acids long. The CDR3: CASNRGEGGNTIYF. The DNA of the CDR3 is TGTGCCAGCAACAGGGGGGAAGGCGGAAACACCATATATTTT.

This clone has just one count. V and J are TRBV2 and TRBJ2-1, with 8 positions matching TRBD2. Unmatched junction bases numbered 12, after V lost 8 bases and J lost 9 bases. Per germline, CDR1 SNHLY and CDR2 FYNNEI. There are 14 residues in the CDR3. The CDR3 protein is CASLGERELGEQFF. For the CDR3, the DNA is TGTGCCAGCTTAGGTGAGCGGGAGTTGGGTGAGCAGTTCTTC.

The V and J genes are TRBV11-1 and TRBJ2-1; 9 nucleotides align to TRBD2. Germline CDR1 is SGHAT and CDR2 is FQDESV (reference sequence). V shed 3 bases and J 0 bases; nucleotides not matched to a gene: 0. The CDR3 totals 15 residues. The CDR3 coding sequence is TGTGCCAGCAGCTTGACTAGCGGCTCCTACAATGAGCAGTTCTTC. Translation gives CASSLTSGSYNEQFF. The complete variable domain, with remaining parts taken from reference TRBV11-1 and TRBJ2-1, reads EAEVAQSPRYKITEKSQAVAFWCDPISGHATLYWYRQILGQGPELLVQFQDESVVDDSQLPKDRFSAERLKGVDSTLKIQPAELGDSAMYLCASSLTSGSYNEQFFGPGTRLTVL.

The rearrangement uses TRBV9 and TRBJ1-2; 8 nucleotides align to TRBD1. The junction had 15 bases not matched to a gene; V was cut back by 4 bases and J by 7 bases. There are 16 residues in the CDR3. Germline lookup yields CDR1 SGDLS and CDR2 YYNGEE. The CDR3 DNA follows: TGTGCCAGCAGCTCCGGCGGGACAGGTGGGGTCCTTGGCTACACCTTC. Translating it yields CASSSGGTGGVLGYTF.

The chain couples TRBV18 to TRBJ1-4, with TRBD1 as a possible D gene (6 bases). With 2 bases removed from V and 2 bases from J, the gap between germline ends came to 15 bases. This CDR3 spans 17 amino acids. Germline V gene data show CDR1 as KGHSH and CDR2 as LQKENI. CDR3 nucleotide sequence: TGTGCCAGCTCACCAACGGCAGGGGTAATGACTAATGAAAAACTGTTTTTT. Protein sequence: CASSPTAGVMTNEKLFF.

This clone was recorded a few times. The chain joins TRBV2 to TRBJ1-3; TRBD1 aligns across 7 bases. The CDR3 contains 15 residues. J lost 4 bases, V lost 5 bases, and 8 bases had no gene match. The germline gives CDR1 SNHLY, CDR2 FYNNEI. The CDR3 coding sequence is TGTGCCAGCAGTAGTATAGGGGGCCAAGGAAACACCATATATTTT. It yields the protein CASSSIGGQGNTIYF.

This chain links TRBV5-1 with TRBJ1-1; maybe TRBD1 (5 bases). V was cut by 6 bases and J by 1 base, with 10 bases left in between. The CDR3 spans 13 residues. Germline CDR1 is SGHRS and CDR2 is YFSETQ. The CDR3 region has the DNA TGCGCCAGCACCATACAGGAGAACACTGAAGCTTTCTTT. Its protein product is CASTIQENTEAFF.

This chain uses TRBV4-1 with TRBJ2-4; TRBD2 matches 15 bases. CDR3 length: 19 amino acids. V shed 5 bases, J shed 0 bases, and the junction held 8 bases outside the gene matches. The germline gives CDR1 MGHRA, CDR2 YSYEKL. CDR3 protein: CASSVRTSGRALAKNIQYF. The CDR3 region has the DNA TGCGCCAGCAGCGTTCGGACTAGCGGGAGGGCTCTAGCCAAAAACATTCAGTACTTC.

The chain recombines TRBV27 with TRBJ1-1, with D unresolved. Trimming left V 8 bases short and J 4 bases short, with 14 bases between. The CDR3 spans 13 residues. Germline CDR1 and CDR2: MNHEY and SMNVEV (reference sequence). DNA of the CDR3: TGTGCCAGCGTCCTCGTCGGGTTCACTGAAGCTTTCTTT. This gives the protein CASVLVGFTEAFF.

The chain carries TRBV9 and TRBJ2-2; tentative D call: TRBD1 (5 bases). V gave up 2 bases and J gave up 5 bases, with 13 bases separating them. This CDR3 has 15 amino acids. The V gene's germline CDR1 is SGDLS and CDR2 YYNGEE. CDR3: CASSVSGSTTGELFF. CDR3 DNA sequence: TGTGCCAGCAGCGTGTCAGGGTCGACGACCGGGGAGCTGTTTTTT.

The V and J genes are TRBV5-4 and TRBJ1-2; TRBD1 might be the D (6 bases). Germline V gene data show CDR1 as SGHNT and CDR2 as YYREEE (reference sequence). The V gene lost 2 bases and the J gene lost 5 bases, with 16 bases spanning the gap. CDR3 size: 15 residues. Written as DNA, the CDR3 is TGTGCCAGCAGCTTCCCAGGGGCACAGGGATATGGCTACACCTTC. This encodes CASSFPGAQGYGYTF.

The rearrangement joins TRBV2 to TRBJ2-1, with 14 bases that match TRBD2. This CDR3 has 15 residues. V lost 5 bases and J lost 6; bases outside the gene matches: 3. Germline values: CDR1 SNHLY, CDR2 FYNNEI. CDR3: CASSKTSGGANEQFF. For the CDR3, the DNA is TGTGCCAGCAGTAAGACTAGCGGGGGGGCCAATGAGCAGTTCTTC.

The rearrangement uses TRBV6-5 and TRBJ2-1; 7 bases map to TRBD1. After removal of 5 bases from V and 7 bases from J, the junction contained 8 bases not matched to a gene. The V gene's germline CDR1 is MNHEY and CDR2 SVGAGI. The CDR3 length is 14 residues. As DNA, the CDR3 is TGTGCCAGCAGTCGCCGACAGGGATCGAATGAGCAGTTCTTC. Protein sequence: CASSRRQGSNEQFF.

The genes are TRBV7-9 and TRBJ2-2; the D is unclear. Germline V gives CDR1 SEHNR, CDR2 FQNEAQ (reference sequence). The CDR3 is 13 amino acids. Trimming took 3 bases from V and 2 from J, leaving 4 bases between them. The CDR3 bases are TGTGCCAGCAGCTTCTCCAACACCGGGGAGCTGTTTTTT. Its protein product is CASSFSNTGELFF.

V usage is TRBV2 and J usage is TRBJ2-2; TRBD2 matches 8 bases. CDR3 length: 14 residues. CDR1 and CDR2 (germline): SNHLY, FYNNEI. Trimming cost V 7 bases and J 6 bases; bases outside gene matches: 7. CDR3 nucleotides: TGTGCCAGCAACCCGGGGGGGCGCGCCGGGGAGCTGTTTTTT. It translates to CASNPGGRAGELFF. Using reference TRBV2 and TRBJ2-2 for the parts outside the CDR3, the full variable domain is EPEVTQTPSHQVTQMGQEVILRCVPISNHLYFYWYRQILGQKVEFLVSFYNNEISEKSEIFDDQFSVERPDGSNFTLKIRSTKLEDSAMYFCASNPGGRAGELFFGEGSRLTVL.

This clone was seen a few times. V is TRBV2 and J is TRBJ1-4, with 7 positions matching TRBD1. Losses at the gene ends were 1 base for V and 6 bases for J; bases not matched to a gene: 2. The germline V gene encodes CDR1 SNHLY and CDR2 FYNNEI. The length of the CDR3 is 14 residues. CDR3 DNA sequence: TGTGCCAGCAGTGAAGACAGGGGTGATGAAAAACTGTTTTTT. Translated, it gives CASSEDRGDEKLFF.

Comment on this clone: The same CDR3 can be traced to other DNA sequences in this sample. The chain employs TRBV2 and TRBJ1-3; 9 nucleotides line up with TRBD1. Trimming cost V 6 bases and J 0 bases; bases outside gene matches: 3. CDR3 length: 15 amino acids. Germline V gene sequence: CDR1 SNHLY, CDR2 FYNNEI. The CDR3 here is CASRDRGRSGNTIYF. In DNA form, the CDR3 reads TGTGCCAGCAGGGACAGGGGTCGCTCTGGAAACACCATATATTTT.

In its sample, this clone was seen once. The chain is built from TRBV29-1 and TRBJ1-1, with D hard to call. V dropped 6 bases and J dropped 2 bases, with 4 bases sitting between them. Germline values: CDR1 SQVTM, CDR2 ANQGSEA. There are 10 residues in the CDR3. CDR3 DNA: TGCAGCGTAGCAAACACTGAAGCTTTCTTT. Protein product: CSVANTEAFF.

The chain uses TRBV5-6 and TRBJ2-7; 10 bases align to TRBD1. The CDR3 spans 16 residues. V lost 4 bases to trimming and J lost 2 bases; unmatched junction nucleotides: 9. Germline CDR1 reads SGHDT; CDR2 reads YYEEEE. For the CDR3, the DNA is TGTGCCAGCAGCCCCGGGACAGGGGATCCCACCTACGAGCAGTACTTC. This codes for CASSPGTGDPTYEQYF.

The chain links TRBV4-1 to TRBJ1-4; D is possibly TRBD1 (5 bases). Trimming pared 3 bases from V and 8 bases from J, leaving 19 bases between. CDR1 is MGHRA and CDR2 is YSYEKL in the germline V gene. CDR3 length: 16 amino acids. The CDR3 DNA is TGCGCCAGCAGCCACACATTCGGGACCCGGGGGGAAAAACTGTTTTTT. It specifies CASSHTFGTRGEKLFF.

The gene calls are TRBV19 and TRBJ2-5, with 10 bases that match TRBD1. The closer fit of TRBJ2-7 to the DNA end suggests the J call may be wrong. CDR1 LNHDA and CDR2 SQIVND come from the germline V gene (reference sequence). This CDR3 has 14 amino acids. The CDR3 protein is CASSAGQGIYEQYF. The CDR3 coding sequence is TGTGCCAGTAGTGCGGGACAGGGGATCTACGAGCAGTACTTC.

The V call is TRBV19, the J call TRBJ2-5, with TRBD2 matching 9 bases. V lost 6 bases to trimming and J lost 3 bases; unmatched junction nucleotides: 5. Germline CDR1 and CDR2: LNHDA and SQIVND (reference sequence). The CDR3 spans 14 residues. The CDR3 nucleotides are TGTGCCAGTAGGGGACTAGCCAACGAAGAGACCCAGTACTTC. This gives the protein CASRGLANEETQYF.

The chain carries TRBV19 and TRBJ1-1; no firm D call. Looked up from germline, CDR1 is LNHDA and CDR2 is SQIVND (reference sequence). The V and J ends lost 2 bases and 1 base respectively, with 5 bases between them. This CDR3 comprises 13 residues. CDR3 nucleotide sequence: TGTGCCAGTAGTATACGGGGGAACACTGAAGCTTTCTTT. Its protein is CASSIRGNTEAFF.